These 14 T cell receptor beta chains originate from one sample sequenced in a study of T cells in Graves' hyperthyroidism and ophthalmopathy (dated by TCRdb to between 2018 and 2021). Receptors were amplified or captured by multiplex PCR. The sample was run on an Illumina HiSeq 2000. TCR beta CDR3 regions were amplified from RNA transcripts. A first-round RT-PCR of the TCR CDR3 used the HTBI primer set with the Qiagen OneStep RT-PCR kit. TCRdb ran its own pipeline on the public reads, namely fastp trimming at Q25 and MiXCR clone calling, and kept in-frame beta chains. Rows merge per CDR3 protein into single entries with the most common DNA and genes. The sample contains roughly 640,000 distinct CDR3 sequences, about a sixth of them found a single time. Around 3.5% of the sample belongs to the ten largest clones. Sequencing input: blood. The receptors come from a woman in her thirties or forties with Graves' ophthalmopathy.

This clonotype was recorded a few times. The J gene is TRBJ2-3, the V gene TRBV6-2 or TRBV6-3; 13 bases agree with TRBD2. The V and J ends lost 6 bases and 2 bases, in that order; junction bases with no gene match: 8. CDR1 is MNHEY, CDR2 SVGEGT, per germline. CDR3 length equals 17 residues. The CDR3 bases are TGTGCCAGCAGAGTCCCCACTAGCGGGGGGGACACAGATACGCAGTATTTT. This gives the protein CASRVPTSGGDTDTQYF.

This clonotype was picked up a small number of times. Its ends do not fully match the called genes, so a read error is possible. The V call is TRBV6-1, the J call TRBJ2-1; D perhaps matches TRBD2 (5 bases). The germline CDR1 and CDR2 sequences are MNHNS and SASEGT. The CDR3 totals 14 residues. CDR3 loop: CASSQKGEYNEQLF. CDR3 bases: TGTGCCAGCAGTCAAAAGGGAGAATACAATGAGCAGCTCTTC.

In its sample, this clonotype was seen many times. The CDR3 DNA follows: TGTGCCAGCAGCAGGAGTGAACTGAACACTGAAGCTTTCTTT. Translation gives CASSRSELNTEAFF. The chain has TRBV12-3 or TRBV12-4 and TRBJ1-1, with unresolved D. Trimming took 6 bases from V and 0 from J, leaving 11 bases between them. This CDR3 region has 14 residues.

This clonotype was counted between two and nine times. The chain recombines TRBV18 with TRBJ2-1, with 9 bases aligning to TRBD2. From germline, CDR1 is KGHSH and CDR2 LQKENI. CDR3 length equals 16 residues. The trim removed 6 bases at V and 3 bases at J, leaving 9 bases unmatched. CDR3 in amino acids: CASSRAGLAVYNEQFF. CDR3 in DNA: TGTGCCAGCTCCAGGGCGGGACTAGCTGTCTACAATGAGCAGTTCTTC.

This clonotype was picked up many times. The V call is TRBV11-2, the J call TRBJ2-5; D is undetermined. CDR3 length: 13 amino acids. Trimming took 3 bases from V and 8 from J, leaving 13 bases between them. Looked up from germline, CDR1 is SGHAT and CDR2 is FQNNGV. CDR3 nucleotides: TGTGCCAGCAGCTTCGCCACCCAGAATACCCAGTACTTC. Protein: CASSFATQNTQYF. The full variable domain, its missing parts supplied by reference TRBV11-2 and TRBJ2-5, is EAGVAQSPRYKIIEKRQSVAFWCNPISGHATLYWYQQILGQGPKLLIQFQNNGVVDDSQLPKDRFSAERLKGVDSTLKIQPAKLEDSAVYLCASSFATQNTQYFGPGTRLLVL.

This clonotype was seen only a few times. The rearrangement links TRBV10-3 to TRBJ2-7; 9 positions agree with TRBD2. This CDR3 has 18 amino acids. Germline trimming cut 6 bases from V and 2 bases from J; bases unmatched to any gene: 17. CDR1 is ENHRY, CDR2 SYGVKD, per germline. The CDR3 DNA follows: TGTGCCATCAGCCAACAGAGGCTAGCGGGAAGGGCCACCTACGAGCAGTACTTC. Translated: CAISQQRLAGRATYEQYF.

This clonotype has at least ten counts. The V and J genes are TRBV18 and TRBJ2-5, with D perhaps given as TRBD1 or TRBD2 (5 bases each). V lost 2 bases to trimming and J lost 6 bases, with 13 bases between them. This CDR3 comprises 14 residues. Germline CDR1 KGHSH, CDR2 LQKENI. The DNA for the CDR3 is TGTGCCAGCTCACCAGGGACCACAGCCCAGACCCAGTACTTC. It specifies CASSPGTTAQTQYF.

CDR3 amino acids: CASGLTSGRALWGISYNEQFF. CDR3 sequence (DNA): TGTGCTAGTGGTTTGACTAGCGGGAGGGCCCTTTGGGGTATCTCCTACAATGAGCAGTTCTTC. V usage is TRBV12-5 and J usage is TRBJ2-1; TRBD2 agrees at 13 bases. Trimming took 2 bases from V and 0 from J; bases not matched to a gene: 13. The CDR3 has 21 amino acids. Looked up from germline, CDR1 is LGHNT and CDR2 is FRNRAP.

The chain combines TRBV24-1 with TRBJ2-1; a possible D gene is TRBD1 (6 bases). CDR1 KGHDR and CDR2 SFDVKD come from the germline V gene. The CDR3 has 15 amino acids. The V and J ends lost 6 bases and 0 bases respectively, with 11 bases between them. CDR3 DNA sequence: TGTGCCACCAGTAACCGACAGGTCTCCTACAATGAGCAGTTCTTC. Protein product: CATSNRQVSYNEQFF.

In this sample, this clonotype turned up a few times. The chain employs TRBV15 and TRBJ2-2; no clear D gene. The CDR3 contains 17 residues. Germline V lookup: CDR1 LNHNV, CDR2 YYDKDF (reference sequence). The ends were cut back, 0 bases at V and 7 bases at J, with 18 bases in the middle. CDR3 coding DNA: TGTGCCACCAGCAGAGATCTACGACCGCTTACCGGCGGGGAGCTGTTTTTT. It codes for CATSRDLRPLTGGELFF.

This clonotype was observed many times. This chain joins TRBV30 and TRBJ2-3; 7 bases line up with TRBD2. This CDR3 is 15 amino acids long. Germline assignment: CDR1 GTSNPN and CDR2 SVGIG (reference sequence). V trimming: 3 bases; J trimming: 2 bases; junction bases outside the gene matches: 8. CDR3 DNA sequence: TGTGCCTGGAGACCCGGGCGGGGGATCACAGATACGCAGTATTTT. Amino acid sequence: CAWRPGRGITDTQYF. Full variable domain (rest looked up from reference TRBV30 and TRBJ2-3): SQTIHQWPATLVQPVGSPLSLECTVEGTSNPNLYWYRQAAGRGLQLLFYSVGIGQISSEVPQNLSASRPQDRQFILSSKKLLLSDSGFYLCAWRPGRGITDTQYFGPGTRLTVL.

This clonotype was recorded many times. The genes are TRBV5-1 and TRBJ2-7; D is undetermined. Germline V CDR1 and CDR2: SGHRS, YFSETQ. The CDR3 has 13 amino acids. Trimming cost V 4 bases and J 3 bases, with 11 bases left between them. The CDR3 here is CASSLLTNYEQYF. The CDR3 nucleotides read TGCGCCAGCAGCCTCTTAACGAACTACGAGCAGTACTTC.

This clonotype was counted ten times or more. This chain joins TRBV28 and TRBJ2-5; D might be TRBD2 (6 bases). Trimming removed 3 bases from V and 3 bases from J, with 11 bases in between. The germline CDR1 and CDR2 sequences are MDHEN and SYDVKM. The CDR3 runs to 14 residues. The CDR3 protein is CASSLKGLKETQYF. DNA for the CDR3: TGTGCCAGCAGTTTGAAGGGACTTAAAGAGACCCAGTACTTC.

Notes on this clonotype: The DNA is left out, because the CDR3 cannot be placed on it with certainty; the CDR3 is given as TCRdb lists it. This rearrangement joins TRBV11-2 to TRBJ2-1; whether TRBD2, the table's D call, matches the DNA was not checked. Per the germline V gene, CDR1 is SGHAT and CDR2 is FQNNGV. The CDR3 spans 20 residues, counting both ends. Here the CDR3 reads CASSFYICSATLRLAGEQFF.